The TCR beta chain under discussion was sequenced for a study of T cells in Graves' hyperthyroidism and ophthalmopathy. Study observations and caveats: Most thyroid-expanded clonotypes above 0.001 were also found in blood. Ophthalmopathy and stable hyperthyroidism were separated by a 13 V-J model.

This clonotype was recorded many times. Its cognate antigen is unknown. The study based diagnoses on clinical symptoms, serum thyroxine and TRAb, thyroid ultrasound and orbital computed tomography. V dropped 3 bases and J dropped 8 bases, with 19 bases sitting between them. This CDR3 has 15 residues. Amplified TCR beta CDR3 regions came from RNA transcripts. The HTBI primer set was used in a first-round RT-PCR of the TCR CDR3. Each CDR3 protein gets one entry after TCRdb re-called the multiplex PCR reads with MiXCR. The sample has under 450,000 distinct CDR3 sequences; roughly 14% are singletons. This chain joins TRBV12-3 or TRBV12-4 and TRBJ1-2; D is unresolved. This TCR came from a man between 25 and 39 years old with Graves' hyperthyroidism that later progressed to Graves' ophthalmopathy. The material sequenced was blood. CDR3 amino acids: CASSFFGRALGGYTF. The CDR3 nucleotides are TGTGCCAGCAGTTTTTTCGGTAGGGCTTTGGGAGGCTACACCTTC.